This T cell receptor beta chain was recorded in a study of OX40 agonist ivuxolimab in advanced cancers. General study results and limits: In the expanded peripheral T cells, antigen specificity was never determined. Mean expanded clone counts were higher in CD8+ than CD4+ T cells.

Repertoires were generated with immunoSEQ multiplex PCR, while TCRdb's copy carries only in-frame clones and drops some. Found here are around 69,000 clones, roughly nine tenths of them singletons; the top ten hold roughly 4%. Notes on this clone: Its antigen is unknown.

The germline CDR1 and CDR2 sequences are WNHNN and SYGVQD (reference sequence). Trimming cost V 6 bases and J 4 bases; bases outside gene matches: 10. The CDR3 extends over 15 amino acids. The rearrangement uses TRBV10-1 and TRBJ1-2, with TRBD1 matching 8 bases. Sequencing was performed on CD4+ or CD8+ T cells sorted from blood, taken in a trial of the OX40 agonist ivuxolimab. This TCR was recovered from an adult with an advanced solid tumor such as melanoma, head and neck, liver or kidney cancer. CDR3 residues: CASRSRDRPAYGYTF. The CDR3 nucleotides read TGCGCCAGCAGATCCCGGGACAGGCCTGCCTATGGCTACACCTTC.